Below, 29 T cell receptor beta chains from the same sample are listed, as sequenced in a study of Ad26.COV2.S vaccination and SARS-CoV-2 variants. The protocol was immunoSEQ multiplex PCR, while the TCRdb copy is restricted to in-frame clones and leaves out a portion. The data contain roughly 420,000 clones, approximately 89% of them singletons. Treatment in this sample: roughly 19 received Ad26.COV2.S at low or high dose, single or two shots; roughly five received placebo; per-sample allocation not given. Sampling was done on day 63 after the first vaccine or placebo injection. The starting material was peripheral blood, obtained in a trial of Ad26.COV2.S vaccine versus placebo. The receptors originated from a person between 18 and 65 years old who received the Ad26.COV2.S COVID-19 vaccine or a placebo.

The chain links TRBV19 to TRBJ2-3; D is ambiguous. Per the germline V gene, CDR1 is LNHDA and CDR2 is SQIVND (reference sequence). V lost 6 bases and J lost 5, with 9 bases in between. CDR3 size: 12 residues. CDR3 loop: CASRGGGDTQYF. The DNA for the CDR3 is TGTGCCAGTAGGGGTGGTGGAGATACGCAGTATTTT. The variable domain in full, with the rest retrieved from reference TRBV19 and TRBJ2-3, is DGGITQSPKYLFRKEGQNVTLSCEQNLNHDAMYWYRQDPGQGLRLIYYSQIVNDFQKGDIAEGYSVSREKKESFPLTVTSAQKNPTAFYLCASRGGGDTQYFGPGTRLTVL.

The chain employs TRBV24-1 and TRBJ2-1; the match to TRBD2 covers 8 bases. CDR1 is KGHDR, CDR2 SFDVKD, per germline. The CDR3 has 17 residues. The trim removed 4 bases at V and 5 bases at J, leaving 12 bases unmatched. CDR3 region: CATSDPPSGLRNNEQFF. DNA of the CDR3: TGTGCCACCAGTGACCCCCCTAGCGGGCTGCGGAACAATGAGCAGTTCTTC.

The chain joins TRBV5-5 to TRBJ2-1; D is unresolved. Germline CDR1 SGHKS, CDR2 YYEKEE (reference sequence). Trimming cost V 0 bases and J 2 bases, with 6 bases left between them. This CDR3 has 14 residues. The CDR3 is CASSLGNPYNEQFF. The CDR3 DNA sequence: TGTGCCAGCAGCTTGGGCAACCCCTACAATGAGCAGTTCTTC. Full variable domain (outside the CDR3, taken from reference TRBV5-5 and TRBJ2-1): DAGVTQSPTHLIKTRGQQVTLRCSPISGHKSVSWYQQVLGQGPQFIFQYYEKEERGRGNFPDRFSARQFPNYSSELNVNALLLGDSALYLCASSLGNPYNEQFFGPGTRLTVL.

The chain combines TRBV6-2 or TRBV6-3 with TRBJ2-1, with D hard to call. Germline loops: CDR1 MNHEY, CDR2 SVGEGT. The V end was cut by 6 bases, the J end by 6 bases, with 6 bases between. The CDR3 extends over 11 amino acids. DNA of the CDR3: TGTGCCAGCAGCGAGATCAATGAGCAGTTCTTC. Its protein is CASSEINEQFF.

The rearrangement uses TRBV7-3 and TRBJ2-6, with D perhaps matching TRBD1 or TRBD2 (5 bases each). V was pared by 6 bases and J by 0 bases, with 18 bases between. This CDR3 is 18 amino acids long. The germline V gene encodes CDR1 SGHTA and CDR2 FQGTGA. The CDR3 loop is CASSLRGSSSSGANVLTF. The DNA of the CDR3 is TGTGCCAGCAGTTTACGGGGCAGCTCCAGCTCTGGGGCCAACGTCCTGACTTTC.

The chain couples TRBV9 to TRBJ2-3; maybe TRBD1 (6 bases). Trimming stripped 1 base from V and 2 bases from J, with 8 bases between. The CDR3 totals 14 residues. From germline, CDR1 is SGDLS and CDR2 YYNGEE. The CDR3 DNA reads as TGTGCCAGCAGCGTAAGGGGGAACACAGATACGCAGTATTTT. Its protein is CASSVRGNTDTQYF.

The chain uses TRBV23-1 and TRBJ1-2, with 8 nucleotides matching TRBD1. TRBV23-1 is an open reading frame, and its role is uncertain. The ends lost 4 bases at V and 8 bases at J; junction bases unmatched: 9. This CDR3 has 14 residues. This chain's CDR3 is CASSLGQGSEGYTF. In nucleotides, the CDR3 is TGCGCCAGCAGTCTAGGACAGGGATCGGAGGGCTACACCTTC.

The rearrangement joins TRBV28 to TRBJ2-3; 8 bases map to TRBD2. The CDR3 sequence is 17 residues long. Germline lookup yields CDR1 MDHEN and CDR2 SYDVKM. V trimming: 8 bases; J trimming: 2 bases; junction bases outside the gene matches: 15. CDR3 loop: CASYRAGTRTYTDTQYF. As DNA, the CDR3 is TGTGCCAGCTACCGCGCCGGGACTAGAACCTACACAGATACGCAGTATTTT.

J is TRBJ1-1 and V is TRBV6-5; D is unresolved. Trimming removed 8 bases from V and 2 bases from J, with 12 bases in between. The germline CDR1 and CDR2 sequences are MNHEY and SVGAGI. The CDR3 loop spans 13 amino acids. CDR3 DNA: TGTGCCAGCTCGGCCTTATACAACACTGAAGCTTTCTTT. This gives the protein CASSALYNTEAFF.

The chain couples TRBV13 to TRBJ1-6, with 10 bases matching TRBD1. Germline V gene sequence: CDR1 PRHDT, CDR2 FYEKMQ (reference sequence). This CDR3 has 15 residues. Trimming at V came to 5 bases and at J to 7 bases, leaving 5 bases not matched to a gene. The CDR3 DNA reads TGTGCCAGCAGCACCTGGACAGGGGGAAATTCACCCCTCCACTTT. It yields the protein CASSTWTGGNSPLHF. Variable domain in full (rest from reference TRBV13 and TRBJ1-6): AAGVIQSPRHLIKEKRETATLKCYPIPRHDTVYWYQQGPGQDPQFLISFYEKMQSDKGSIPDRFSAQQFSDYHSELNMSSLELGDSALYFCASSTWTGGNSPLHFGNGTRLTVT.

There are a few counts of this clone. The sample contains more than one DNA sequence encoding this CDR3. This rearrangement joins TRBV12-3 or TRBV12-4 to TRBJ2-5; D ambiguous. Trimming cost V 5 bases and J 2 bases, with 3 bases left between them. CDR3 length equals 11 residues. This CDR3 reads CASSLQETQYF. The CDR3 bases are TGTGCCAGCAGTCTACAAGAGACCCAGTACTTC.

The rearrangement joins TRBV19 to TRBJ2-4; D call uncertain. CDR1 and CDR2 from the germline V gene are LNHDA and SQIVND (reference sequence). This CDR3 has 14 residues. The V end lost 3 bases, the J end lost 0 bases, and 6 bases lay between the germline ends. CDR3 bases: TGTGCCAGTAGTATCGGGCTAGCCAAAAACATTCAGTACTTC. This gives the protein CASSIGLAKNIQYF. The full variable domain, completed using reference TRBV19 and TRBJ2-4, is DGGITQSPKYLFRKEGQNVTLSCEQNLNHDAMYWYRQDPGQGLRLIYYSQIVNDFQKGDIAEGYSVSREKKESFPLTVTSAQKNPTAFYLCASSIGLAKNIQYFGAGTRLSVL.

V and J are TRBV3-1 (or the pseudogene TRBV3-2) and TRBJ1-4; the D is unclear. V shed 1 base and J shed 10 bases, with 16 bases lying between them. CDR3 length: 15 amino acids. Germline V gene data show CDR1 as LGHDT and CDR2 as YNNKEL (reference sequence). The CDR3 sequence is CASSQVTRSAVKLFF. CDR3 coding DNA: TGTGCCAGCAGCCAAGTAACGAGGAGTGCAGTAAAACTGTTTTTT.

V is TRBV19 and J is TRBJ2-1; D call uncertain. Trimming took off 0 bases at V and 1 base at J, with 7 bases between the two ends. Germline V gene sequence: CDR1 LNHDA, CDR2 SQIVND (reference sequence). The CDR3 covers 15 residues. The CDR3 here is CASSIDNGSYNEQFF. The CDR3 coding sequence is TGTGCCAGTAGTATAGACAACGGATCCTACAATGAGCAGTTCTTC.

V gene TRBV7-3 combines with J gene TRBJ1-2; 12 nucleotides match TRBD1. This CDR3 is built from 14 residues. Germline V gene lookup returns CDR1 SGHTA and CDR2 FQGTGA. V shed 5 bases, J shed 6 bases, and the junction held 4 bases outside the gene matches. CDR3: CASSTWDRGHGYTF. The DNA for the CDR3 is TGTGCCAGCAGCACGTGGGACAGGGGGCATGGCTACACCTTC.

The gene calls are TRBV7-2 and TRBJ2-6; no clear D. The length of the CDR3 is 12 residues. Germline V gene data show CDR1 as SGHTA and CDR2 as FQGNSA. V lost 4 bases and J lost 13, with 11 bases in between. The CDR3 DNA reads TGTGCCAGCAGCTCTTCTCTGCATGTCCTGACTTTC. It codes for CASSSSLHVLTF.

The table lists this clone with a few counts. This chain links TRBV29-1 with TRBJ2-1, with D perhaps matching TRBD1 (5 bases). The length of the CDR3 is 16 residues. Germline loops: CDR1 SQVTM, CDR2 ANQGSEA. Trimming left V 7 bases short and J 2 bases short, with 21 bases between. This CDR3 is CSARLQARIAYNEQFF. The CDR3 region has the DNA TGCAGCGCTCGCTTACAGGCCAGAATAGCCTACAATGAGCAGTTCTTC.

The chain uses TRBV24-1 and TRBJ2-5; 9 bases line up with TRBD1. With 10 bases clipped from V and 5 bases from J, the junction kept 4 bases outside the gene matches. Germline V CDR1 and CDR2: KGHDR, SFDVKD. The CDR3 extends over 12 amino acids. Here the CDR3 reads CATGQGVETQYF. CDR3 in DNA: TGTGCCACGGGACAGGGAGTCGAGACCCAGTACTTC.

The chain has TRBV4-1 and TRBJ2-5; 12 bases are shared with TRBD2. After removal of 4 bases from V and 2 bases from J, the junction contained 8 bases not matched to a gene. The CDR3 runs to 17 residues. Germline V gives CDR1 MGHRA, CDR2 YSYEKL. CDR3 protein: CASSRTGTSGSQETQYF. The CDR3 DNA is TGCGCCAGCAGCCGAACTGGGACTAGCGGGTCTCAAGAGACCCAGTACTTC.

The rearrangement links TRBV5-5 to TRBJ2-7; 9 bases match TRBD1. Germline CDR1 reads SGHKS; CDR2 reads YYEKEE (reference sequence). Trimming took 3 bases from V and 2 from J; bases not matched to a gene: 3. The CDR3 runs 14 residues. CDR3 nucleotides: TGTGCCAGCAGCTCCAGGGACAGGGCCTACGAGCAGTACTTC. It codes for CASSSRDRAYEQYF.

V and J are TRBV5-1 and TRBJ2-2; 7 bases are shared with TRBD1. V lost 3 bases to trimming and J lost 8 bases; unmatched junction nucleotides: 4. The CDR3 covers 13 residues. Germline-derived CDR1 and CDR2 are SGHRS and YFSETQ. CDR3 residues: CASSWGQLGELFF. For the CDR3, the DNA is TGCGCCAGCAGCTGGGGACAGCTTGGGGAGCTGTTTTTT.

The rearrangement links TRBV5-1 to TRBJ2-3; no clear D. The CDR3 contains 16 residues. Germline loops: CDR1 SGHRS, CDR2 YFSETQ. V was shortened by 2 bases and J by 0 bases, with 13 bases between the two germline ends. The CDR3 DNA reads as TGCGCCAGCAGCTTCCGGGTCACGGTCAGCACAGATACGCAGTATTTT. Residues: CASSFRVTVSTDTQYF.

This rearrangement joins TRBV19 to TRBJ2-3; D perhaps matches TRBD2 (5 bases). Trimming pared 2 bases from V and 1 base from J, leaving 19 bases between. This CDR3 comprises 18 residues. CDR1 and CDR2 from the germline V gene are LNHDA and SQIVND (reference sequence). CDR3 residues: CASSILVGWERGTDTQYF. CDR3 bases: TGTGCCAGTAGTATACTCGTAGGGTGGGAGAGGGGCACAGATACGCAGTATTTT.

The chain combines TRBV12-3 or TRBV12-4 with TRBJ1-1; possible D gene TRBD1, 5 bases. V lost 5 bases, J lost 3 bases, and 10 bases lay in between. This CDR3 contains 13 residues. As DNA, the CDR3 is TGTGCCAGCAGTCGGGACCGGTACACTGAAGCTTTCTTT. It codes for CASSRDRYTEAFF.

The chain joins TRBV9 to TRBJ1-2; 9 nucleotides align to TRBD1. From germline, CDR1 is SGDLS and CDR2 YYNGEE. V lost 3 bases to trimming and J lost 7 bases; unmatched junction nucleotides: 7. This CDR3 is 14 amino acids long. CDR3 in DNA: TGTGCCAGCAGCGAGGGACAGGGCGTCATTGGCTACACCTTC. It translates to CASSEGQGVIGYTF. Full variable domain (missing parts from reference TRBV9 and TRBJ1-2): DSGVTQTPKHLITATGQRVTLRCSPRSGDLSVYWYQQSLDQGLQFLIQYYNGEERAKGNILERFSAQQFPDLHSELNLSSLELGDSALYFCASSEGQGVIGYTFGSGTRLTVV.

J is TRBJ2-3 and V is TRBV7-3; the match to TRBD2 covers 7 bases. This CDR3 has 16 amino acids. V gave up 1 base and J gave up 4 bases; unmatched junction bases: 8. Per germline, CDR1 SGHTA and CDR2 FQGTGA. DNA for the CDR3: TGTGCCAGCAGCTTAAGGGCTAGCGGTGAAGCAGATACGCAGTATTTT. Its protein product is CASSLRASGEADTQYF.

DNA of the CDR3: TGTGCCAGCAGCACCGTGGATCAAGAGACCCAGTACTTC. Its translation is CASSTVDQETQYF. V and J are TRBV5-4 and TRBJ2-5; the D is unclear. The CDR3 covers 13 residues. V lost 4 bases to trimming and J lost 2 bases, with 9 bases between them. CDR1 is SGHNT and CDR2 is YYREEE in the germline V gene (reference sequence).

CDR3 protein: CASSSGGGTYEQYF. The CDR3 nucleotides read TGTGCCAGCAGCTCGGGGGGCGGCACCTACGAGCAGTACTTC. The gene calls are TRBV5-5 and TRBJ2-7, with D possibly TRBD2 on 7 matching bases. This CDR3 contains 14 residues. Per the germline V gene, CDR1 is SGHKS and CDR2 is YYEKEE (reference sequence). V was shortened by 3 bases and J by 2 bases, with 12 bases between the two germline ends. The complete variable domain, with remaining parts taken from reference TRBV5-5 and TRBJ2-7, reads DAGVTQSPTHLIKTRGQQVTLRCSPISGHKSVSWYQQVLGQGPQFIFQYYEKEERGRGNFPDRFSARQFPNYSSELNVNALLLGDSALYLCASSSGGGTYEQYFGPGTRLTVT.

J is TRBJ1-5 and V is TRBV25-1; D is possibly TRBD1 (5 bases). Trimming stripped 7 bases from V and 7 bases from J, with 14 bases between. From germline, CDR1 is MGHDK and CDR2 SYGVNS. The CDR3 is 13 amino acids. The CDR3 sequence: CASTGGSNQPQHF. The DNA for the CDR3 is TGTGCCAGCACCGGGGGGTCAAACCAGCCCCAGCATTTT.